One and the same sample provided the 23 T cell receptor beta chains below, sequenced in a study of cytomegalovirus exposure and HLA in healthy donors. The PCR contained 60 Vbeta and 13 Jbeta primers. Measured with immunoSEQ multiplex PCR; TCRdb has only the in-frame clones, and not every one. The top ten hold approximately 6.9% of the sample, which has 110,000 or so clones, around 85% seen once. The source material was PBMCs. The receptors originated from a man under 40 in good health and CMV-seropositive.

Details on this clone: The germline gene is not matched at one end of the junction; a read error may be the cause. The V gene is TRBV7-6, the J gene TRBJ1-2; possible D gene TRBD1, 5 bases. Germline CDR1 is SGHVS and CDR2 is FNYEAQ. CDR3 length: 12 residues. CDR3 sequence reads: CATSRQGYGYTF. CDR3 nucleotide sequence: TGTGCCACCAGCAGGCAGGGCTATGGCTACACCTTC.

The chain joins TRBV7-9 to TRBJ2-5; 7 bases match TRBD1. The closer fit of TRBJ2-7 to the DNA end suggests the J call may be wrong. The length of the CDR3 is 16 residues. The germline V gene encodes CDR1 SEHNR and CDR2 FQNEAQ (reference sequence). CDR3 amino acids: CASSGTEGFGSYEQYF. The CDR3 nucleotides are TGTGCCAGCAGCGGGACAGAAGGGTTCGGATCCTACGAGCAGTACTTC.

J is TRBJ1-2 and V is TRBV4-1, with 10 positions matching TRBD1. CDR1 is MGHRA and CDR2 is YSYEKL in the germline V gene. V lost 3 bases to trimming and J lost 7 bases; unmatched junction nucleotides: 14. The CDR3 has 17 amino acids. The CDR3 nucleotides read TGCGCCAGCAGCCACACCCGGGACAGGGGCCTGACGGGTGGCTACACCTTC. Translated: CASSHTRDRGLTGGYTF.

J is TRBJ2-5 and V is TRBV5-1, with D tentatively TRBD2 (6 bases). The CDR3 totals 13 residues. Germline V lookup: CDR1 SGHRS, CDR2 YFSETQ. V was trimmed by 4 bases and J by 0 bases, leaving 7 bases between them. CDR3 sequence: CASSRGNQETQYF. The CDR3 DNA reads TGCGCCAGCAGCCGGGGGAACCAAGAGACCCAGTACTTC.

This chain uses TRBV5-1 with TRBJ1-2; D possibly corresponds to TRBD1 (5 bases). V was shortened by 2 bases and J by 2 bases, with 13 bases between the two germline ends. The CDR3 loop spans 15 amino acids. Germline CDR1 reads SGHRS; CDR2 reads YFSETQ. CDR3 amino acids: CASSFHDRRNYGYTF. CDR3 nucleotides: TGCGCCAGCAGCTTTCACGACAGACGGAACTATGGCTACACCTTC. Looking up the rest from reference TRBV5-1 and TRBJ1-2 gives the full variable domain: KAGVTQTPRYLIKTRGQQVTLSCSPISGHRSVSWYQQTPGQGLQFLFEYFSETQRNKGNFPGRFSGRQFSNSRSEMNVSTLELGDSALYLCASSFHDRRNYGYTFGSGTRLTVV.

Only a few counts were recorded for this clone. The chain uses TRBV5-1 and TRBJ2-3, with 8 nucleotides matching TRBD2. Per the germline V gene, CDR1 is SGHRS and CDR2 is YFSETQ. This CDR3 comprises 15 residues. With 4 bases clipped from V and 0 bases from J, the junction kept 4 bases outside the gene matches. The chain's CDR3 is CASSQLAESTDTQYF. CDR3 in DNA: TGCGCCAGCAGCCAACTAGCGGAGAGCACAGATACGCAGTATTTT.

The chain combines TRBV5-1 with TRBJ1-4; D is uncertain. Deletions cut 5 bases from V and 4 bases from J, with 9 bases between. This CDR3 contains 13 residues. CDR1 and CDR2 from the germline V gene are SGHRS and YFSETQ. For the CDR3, the DNA is TGCGCCAGCAGAGGTGGACTTAATGAAAAACTGTTTTTT. This codes for CASRGGLNEKLFF.

The chain uses TRBV7-8 and TRBJ2-3; TRBD2 matches at 12 bases. CDR1 SGHVS and CDR2 FQNEAQ come from the germline V gene. Germline trimming cut 5 bases from V and 8 bases from J; bases unmatched to any gene: 8. The CDR3 contains 15 residues. Here the CDR3 DNA reads TGTGCCAGCAGCCCGACGGCGGGACTAGCGGGTACGCAGTATTTT. It yields the protein CASSPTAGLAGTQYF.

This chain links TRBV20-1 with TRBJ2-7; 9 bases align to TRBD1. The CDR3 is 11 residues long. Germline lookup yields CDR1 DFQATT and CDR2 SNEGSKA (reference sequence). This CDR3 reads CRADRGYEQYF. CDR3 sequence (DNA): TGCAGGGCGGACAGGGGCTACGAGCAGTACTTC.

The chain couples TRBV29-1 to TRBJ1-2; a weak D match, TRBD1 (6 bases). The CDR3 is 13 residues long. In germline, CDR1 is SQVTM, CDR2 ANQGSEA. Trimming stripped 7 bases from V and 4 bases from J, with 16 bases between. The DNA for the CDR3 is TGCAGCGCTAGCAGGGGTGCCCTCTATGGCTACACCTTC. Translation gives CSASRGALYGYTF.

This sequence joins TRBV28 and TRBJ2-5, with D tentatively TRBD2 (6 bases). This CDR3 has 12 residues. Per germline, CDR1 MDHEN and CDR2 SYDVKM. Trimming took off 9 bases at V and 2 bases at J, with 10 bases between the two ends. This CDR3 is CASTREQETQYF. The CDR3 nucleotides are TGTGCCAGTACCCGGGAGCAAGAGACCCAGTACTTC.

This chain uses TRBV6-1 with TRBJ2-1, with TRBD2 matching 9 bases. Germline-derived CDR1 and CDR2 are MNHNS and SASEGT. The CDR3 runs 15 residues. The V segment lost 5 bases and the J segment 2 bases; nucleotides outside the gene matches: 4. The DNA for the CDR3 is TGTGCCAGCAGTACCCGCGGGGGGGCCTACAATGAGCAGTTCTTC. It yields the protein CASSTRGGAYNEQFF.

This clone was counted only a few times. The chain links TRBV7-2 to TRBJ1-4, with D perhaps matching TRBD1 (6 bases). Trimming shortened V by 8 bases and J by 5 bases, and 15 bases separated the two germline ends. CDR3 size: 14 residues. Germline assignment: CDR1 SGHTA and CDR2 FQGNSA. The DNA of the CDR3 is TGTGCCAGCGGCCGCGGGGGGGCGAATGAAAAACTGTTTTTT. This codes for CASGRGGANEKLFF.

The CDR3 protein is CASLSLNRGRNQPQHF. DNA of the CDR3: TGTGCCAGCCTATCCCTAAACAGGGGGAGGAATCAGCCCCAGCATTTT. V and J are TRBV28 and TRBJ1-5, with 8 nucleotides matching TRBD1. The germline gives CDR1 MDHEN, CDR2 SYDVKM. This CDR3 is 16 amino acids long. V gave up 8 bases and J gave up 4 bases; unmatched junction bases: 13.

The V gene is TRBV19, the J gene TRBJ2-7, with TRBD2 as a possible D gene (5 bases). The CDR3 runs to 14 residues. Germline V lookup: CDR1 LNHDA, CDR2 SQIVND (reference sequence). Trimming took 5 bases from V and 0 from J, leaving 11 bases between them. Here the CDR3 reads CASSPPGSSYEQYF. The CDR3 DNA sequence: TGTGCCAGTAGTCCACCGGGGTCCTCCTACGAGCAGTACTTC.

The chain recombines TRBV19 with TRBJ1-5; 7 positions agree with TRBD1. Germline assignment: CDR1 LNHDA and CDR2 SQIVND (reference sequence). The CDR3 loop spans 15 amino acids. V shed 6 bases, J shed 6 bases, and the junction held 11 bases outside the gene matches. CDR3: CASSTQGIYGQPQHF. The CDR3, as DNA: TGTGCCAGTAGCACACAGGGGATATACGGTCAGCCCCAGCATTTT.

This chain connects TRBV7-8 to TRBJ1-2; the D gene is possibly TRBD1 (5 bases). Germline V gives CDR1 SGHVS, CDR2 FQNEAQ. This CDR3 spans 15 amino acids. V was trimmed by 2 bases and J by 8 bases, leaving 18 bases between them. Here the CDR3 reads CASSLSWSSGRGYTF. The CDR3 coding sequence is TGTGCCAGCAGCTTAAGTTGGTCTTCAGGGCGCGGCTACACCTTC.

V usage is TRBV10-1 and J usage is TRBJ2-5; D is ambiguous. Germline CDR1 is WNHNN and CDR2 is SYGVQD (reference sequence). V lost 0 bases, J lost 5 bases, and 10 bases lay in between. This CDR3 comprises 14 residues. The CDR3 protein is CASSESNPQETQYF. DNA of the CDR3: TGCGCCAGCAGTGAGTCCAACCCGCAGGAGACCCAGTACTTC.

This clone was observed a handful of times. The sample holds other DNA sequences that translate to the same CDR3. The chain couples TRBV7-9 to TRBJ1-2, with 7 bases identical to TRBD1. From germline, CDR1 is SEHNR and CDR2 FQNEAQ (reference sequence). J was trimmed by 1 base and V by 3 bases; bases with no gene match: 5. This CDR3 is built from 15 residues. The CDR3 sequence is CASSLGTDYNYGYTF. The CDR3, as DNA: TGTGCCAGCAGCTTGGGGACAGATTATAACTATGGCTACACCTTC.

The J gene is TRBJ2-1, the V gene TRBV30; 8 bases are a match to TRBD2. Losses at the gene ends were 4 bases for V and 4 bases for J; bases not matched to a gene: 9. Germline values: CDR1 GTSNPN, CDR2 SVGIG (reference sequence). The CDR3 sequence is 15 residues long. The CDR3 protein is CAWKIGGGSYNEQFF. The CDR3 region has the DNA TGTGCCTGGAAGATCGGCGGGGGGTCGTACAATGAGCAGTTCTTC.

This clone was seen a handful of times. CDR3 protein: CASTELDRAPGEQYF. Here the CDR3 DNA reads TGTGCCAGCACCGAACTGGACAGGGCCCCTGGCGAGCAGTACTTC. The gene calls are TRBV6-1 and TRBJ2-7; 8 bases map to TRBD1. This CDR3 spans 15 amino acids. The V and J ends lost 7 bases and 6 bases, in that order; junction bases with no gene match: 14. Germline CDR1 MNHNS, CDR2 SASEGT.

The chain recombines TRBV30 with TRBJ1-6; 9 bases are a match to TRBD1. V dropped 0 bases and J dropped 9; count of bases not matched to a gene: 3. Germline lookup yields CDR1 GTSNPN and CDR2 SVGIG (reference sequence). This CDR3 has 14 residues. CDR3 sequence reads: CAWSVGTGRSPLHF. The DNA of the CDR3 is TGTGCCTGGAGTGTCGGGACAGGGCGTTCACCCCTCCACTTT.

The genes are TRBV6-5 and TRBJ2-2, with D unresolved. The length of the CDR3 is 15 residues. Trimming left V 8 bases short and J 2 bases short, with 15 bases between. Germline V lookup: CDR1 MNHEY, CDR2 SVGAGI. The CDR3 nucleotides are TGTGCCAGCTATAATTGGCAACTAAACACCGGGGAGCTGTTTTTT. This codes for CASYNWQLNTGELFF.